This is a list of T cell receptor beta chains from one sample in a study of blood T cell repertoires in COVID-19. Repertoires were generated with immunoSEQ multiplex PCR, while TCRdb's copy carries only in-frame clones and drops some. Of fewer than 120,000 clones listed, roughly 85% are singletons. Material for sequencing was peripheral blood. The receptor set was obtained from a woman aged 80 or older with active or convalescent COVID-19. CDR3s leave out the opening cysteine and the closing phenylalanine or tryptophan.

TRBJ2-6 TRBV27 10 ASSHRANVLT
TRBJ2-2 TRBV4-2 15 ASSQDRTAGGGGELF
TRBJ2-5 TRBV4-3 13 ASSQSGTGGETQY
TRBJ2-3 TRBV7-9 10 ASSLSDSAQY
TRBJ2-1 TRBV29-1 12 SVEDAGTYNEQF
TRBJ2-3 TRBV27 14 ASSFVSSGFTDTQY
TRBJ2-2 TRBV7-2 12 ASSPGQSTGELF
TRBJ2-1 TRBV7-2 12 ASSLSHLYNEQF
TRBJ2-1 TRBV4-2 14 ASSRLTGSGQNEQF
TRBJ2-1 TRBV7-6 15 ASSFHTAGTGHNEQF
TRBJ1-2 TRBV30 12 AWRRQDLNYGYT
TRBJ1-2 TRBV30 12 AWSETLPNYGYT
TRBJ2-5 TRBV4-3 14 ASSQTGTGGQETQY
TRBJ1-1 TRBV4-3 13 ASSRFDRVGTEAF
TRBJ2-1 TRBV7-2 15 ASSSSGLAVNRNEQF
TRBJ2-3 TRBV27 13 ASSLVGLGTDTQY
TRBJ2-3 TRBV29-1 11 SVERGEWDTQY
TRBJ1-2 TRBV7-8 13 ASSLTLTGPEGYT
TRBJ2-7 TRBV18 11 ASSPDRNYEQY
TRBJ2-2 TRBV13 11 ASSWGLAGELF
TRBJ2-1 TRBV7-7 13 ASSLGQGSYNEQF
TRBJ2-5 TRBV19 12 ASSGLAYRETQY